The 13 T cell receptor beta chains below were found in one sample sequenced in a study of control samples from healthy donors and cancer patients (dated by TCRdb to about 2020). Library creation used the immunoSEQ multiplex PCR assay. TCRdb mirrors the immuneACCESS table, restricted to in-frame sequences. Some clones are absent from its copies; in checked studies, under half trace to an unresolved V gene, and the reason for the others is unknown. This sample holds approximately 150,000 clones; roughly 92% were observed only once. The ten biggest clones cover 0.68% of the sample. The sequencing sample was made of blood. These receptors were collected from a woman in her twenties or thirties in good health.

The CDR3 nucleotides are TGTGCCAGCATTTCTGCCGGAAGCGGGGCCAACGTCCTGACTTTC. This codes for CASISAGSGANVLTF. This rearrangement joins TRBV28 to TRBJ2-6; D is uncertain. With 7 bases removed from V and 4 bases from J, the gap between germline ends came to 14 bases. Germline CDR1 is MDHEN and CDR2 is SYDVKM. This CDR3 has 15 residues.

The chain is built from TRBV3-1 (or the pseudogene TRBV3-2) and TRBJ2-1, with a weak D call TRBD2 (5 bases). There are 14 residues in the CDR3. V was cut by 0 bases and J by 6 bases, with 9 bases left in between. Germline lookup yields CDR1 LGHDT and CDR2 YNNKEL (reference sequence). CDR3 amino acids: CASSQDRGINEQFF. The CDR3 DNA is TGTGCCAGCAGCCAAGATAGAGGGATCAATGAGCAGTTCTTC.

This chain uses TRBV15 with TRBJ1-1; D remains ambiguous. Trimming stripped 0 bases from V and 1 base from J, with 9 bases between. The CDR3 is made up of 15 amino acids. Germline loops: CDR1 LNHNV, CDR2 YYDKDF (reference sequence). CDR3 loop: CATSRDRLQNTEAFF. CDR3 nucleotide sequence: TGTGCCACCAGCAGAGATCGGCTGCAGAACACTGAAGCTTTCTTT.

A single count supports this clone. The chain has TRBV28 and TRBJ2-7, with TRBD2 as a possible D gene (5 bases). The ends were cut back, 2 bases at V and 6 bases at J, with 11 bases in the middle. The germline V gene has CDR1 MDHEN and CDR2 SYDVKM. This CDR3 spans 13 amino acids. As DNA, the CDR3 is TGTGCCAGCAGTTTACCCGGGGTGGGCGAGCAGTACTTC. It yields the protein CASSLPGVGEQYF.

The V call is TRBV6-6, the J call TRBJ1-2; TRBD1 aligns across 9 bases. With 0 bases clipped from V and 8 bases from J, the junction kept 4 bases outside the gene matches. Germline CDR1 and CDR2: MNHNY and SVGAGI (reference sequence). This CDR3 region has 14 residues. The CDR3 is CASSYSGQGGGYTF. DNA for the CDR3: TGTGCCAGCAGTTACTCGGGACAGGGCGGCGGCTACACCTTC.

This clone has a single count. This chain joins TRBV13 and TRBJ2-3; D is unclear. The length of the CDR3 is 14 residues. CDR1 and CDR2 from the germline V gene are PRHDT and FYEKMQ (reference sequence). Trimming pared 4 bases from V and 2 bases from J, leaving 10 bases between. CDR3: CASSSLTVTDTQYF. The CDR3 bases are TGTGCCAGCAGCTCCCTTACCGTCACAGATACGCAGTATTTT.

The chain carries TRBV28 and TRBJ2-4; D might be TRBD1 (6 bases). This CDR3 has 13 amino acids. V gave up 2 bases and J gave up 9 bases, with 11 bases separating them. CDR1 MDHEN and CDR2 SYDVKM come from the germline V gene. The CDR3: CASSLERGSIQYF. As DNA, the CDR3 is TGTGCCAGCAGTTTAGAGAGGGGGAGCATTCAGTACTTC.

The J gene is TRBJ1-1, the V gene TRBV12-3 or TRBV12-4; D gene uncertain. This CDR3 spans 13 amino acids. The V end was cut by 6 bases, the J end by 3 bases, with 11 bases between. The CDR3: CASRTRVDTEAFF. The CDR3 nucleotides are TGTGCCAGCAGAACTAGGGTGGACACTGAAGCTTTCTTT.

For this clone: Compared with germline, one end of the junction differs, possibly owing to a read error. This chain connects TRBV6-5 to TRBJ1-6; no firm D call. The CDR3 runs 12 residues. Germline V gives CDR1 MNHEY, CDR2 SVGAGI. CDR3 amino acids: CASSRKGAPPHF. In DNA form, the CDR3 reads TGTGCCAGCAGCCGGAAAGGAGCACCCCCCCACTTT.

The table lists this clone with a count of one. The genes are TRBV3-1 (or the pseudogene TRBV3-2) and TRBJ2-2; either TRBD1 or TRBD2 may fit D (5 bases each). V lost 7 bases and J 6 bases, leaving 18 bases between the germline ends. This CDR3 spans 15 amino acids. Germline lookup yields CDR1 LGHDT and CDR2 YNNKEL (reference sequence). In DNA form, the CDR3 reads TGTGCCAGCACGGGGCTTACTCAGGGTTCCGGGGAGCTGTTTTTT. Encoded protein: CASTGLTQGSGELFF.

This clone was seen a single time. J is TRBJ2-7 and V is TRBV2, with 7 positions matching TRBD1. The CDR3 extends over 16 amino acids. Trimming removed 2 bases from V and 2 bases from J; junction bases left unmatched: 9. Per germline, CDR1 SNHLY and CDR2 FYNNEI. CDR3 region: CASSESFRDSTYEQYF. The CDR3 DNA sequence: TGTGCCAGCAGTGAAAGTTTCCGGGACAGCACCTACGAGCAGTACTTC.

The V and J genes are TRBV29-1 and TRBJ1-1, with D tentatively TRBD1 (6 bases). The V gene lost 7 bases and the J gene lost 4 bases, with 16 bases spanning the gap. This CDR3 comprises 13 residues. The V gene's germline CDR1 is SQVTM and CDR2 ANQGSEA. The CDR3 bases are TGCAGCGCTCAGACAGGCTGGGGCACTGAAGCTTTCTTT. Its protein is CSAQTGWGTEAFF.

V usage is TRBV20-1 and J usage is TRBJ1-4; D unclear. The ends were cut back, 2 bases at V and 8 bases at J, with 6 bases in the middle. The CDR3 is made up of 11 amino acids. Germline CDR1 is DFQATT and CDR2 is SNEGSKA (reference sequence). CDR3 residues: CSARLREKLFF. The CDR3, as DNA: TGCAGTGCTAGACTAAGGGAAAAACTGTTTTTT.